This T cell receptor (beta chain) appears in the sequencing data of a study of human T cells and chemical hapten exposure. Unmatched junction bases numbered 11, after V lost 5 bases and J lost 7 bases. This CDR3 region has 15 residues. Germline CDR1 and CDR2: SGDLS and YYNGEE. Time point indicated: patch test 1, 2 weeks after DPC sensitization. Specified treatment: therapeutic diphenylcyclopropenone sensitization with weekly scalp DPC. TCRdb passed the RACE reads through MiXCR, listing each CDR3 protein once. The repertoire holds 45,000 to 70,000 distinct CDR3 sequences, 7% to 10% seen once, with about an eighth in the top ten.

The origin of this receptor is a woman between 40 and 55 years old with alopecia areata. Some clones in this sample may be carry-over from other donors' samples. The sequencing here drew on whole blood, taken in connection with sensitization to the hapten diphenylcyclopropenone (DPC). The J gene is TRBJ1-5, the V gene TRBV9, with 8 nucleotides matching TRBD1. The CDR3 DNA sequence: TGTGCCAGCAGTCCTGATGGACAGGGCTGGCAGCCCCAGCATTTT. It codes for CASSPDGQGWQPQHF.